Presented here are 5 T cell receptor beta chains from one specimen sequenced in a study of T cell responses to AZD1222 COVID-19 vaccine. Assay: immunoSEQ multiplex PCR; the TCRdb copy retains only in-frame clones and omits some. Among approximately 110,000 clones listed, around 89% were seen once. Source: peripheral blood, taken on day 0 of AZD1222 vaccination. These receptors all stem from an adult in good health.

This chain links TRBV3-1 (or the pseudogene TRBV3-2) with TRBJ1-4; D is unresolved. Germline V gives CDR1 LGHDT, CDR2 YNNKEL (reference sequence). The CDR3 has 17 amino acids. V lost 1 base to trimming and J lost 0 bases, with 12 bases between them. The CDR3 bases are TGTGCCAGCAGCCAAGGGGAAGACCTAGCAACTAATGAAAAACTGTTTTTT. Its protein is CASSQGEDLATNEKLFF.

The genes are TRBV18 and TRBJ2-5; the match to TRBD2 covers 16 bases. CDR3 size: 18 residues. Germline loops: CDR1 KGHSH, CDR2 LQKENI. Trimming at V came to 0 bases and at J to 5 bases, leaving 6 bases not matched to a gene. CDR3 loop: CASSPPGLAGGPLETQYF. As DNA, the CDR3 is TGTGCCAGCTCACCACCGGGACTAGCGGGAGGGCCTCTGGAGACCCAGTACTTC.

CDR3 DNA sequence: TGTGCCAGCAGTTATGGGACAGGGGGCAGTTACGAGCAGTACTTC. It encodes CASSYGTGGSYEQYF. This sequence joins TRBV28 and TRBJ2-7; TRBD1 agrees at 12 bases. CDR1 MDHEN and CDR2 SYDVKM come from the germline V gene. The CDR3 runs to 15 residues. After removal of 4 bases from V and 4 bases from J, the junction contained 5 bases not matched to a gene.

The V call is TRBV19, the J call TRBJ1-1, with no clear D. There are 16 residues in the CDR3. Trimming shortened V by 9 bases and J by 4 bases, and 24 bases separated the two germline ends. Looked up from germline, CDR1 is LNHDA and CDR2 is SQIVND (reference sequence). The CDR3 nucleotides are TGTGCCAGCAGGTCGACCACCTTCGGATTAAGCACTGAAGCTTTCTTT. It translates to CASRSTTFGLSTEAFF. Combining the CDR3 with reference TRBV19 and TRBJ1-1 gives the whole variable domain DGGITQSPKYLFRKEGQNVTLSCEQNLNHDAMYWYRQDPGQGLRLIYYSQIVNDFQKGDIAEGYSVSREKKESFPLTVTSAQKNPTAFYLCASRSTTFGLSTEAFFGQGTRLTVV.

CDR3 residues: CASNKWTEAFF. In DNA, the CDR3 is TGTGCCAGCAATAAATGGACTGAAGCTTTCTTT. The rearrangement uses TRBV6-6 and TRBJ1-1, with D uncertain. Germline lookup yields CDR1 MNHNY and CDR2 SVGAGI (reference sequence). This CDR3 contains 11 residues. V was clipped by 7 bases and J by 5 bases, with 8 bases between them.